This TCR beta chain comes out of a study of shared T cell receptors in the human thymus. The assay was immunoSEQ multiplex PCR, and TCRdb's table has in-frame clones only and misses some. The data show 700,000 or so clones, 80% to 90% seen once. The same data also went into a second study, on human thymus T cells. That source adds: Finnish infants who were healthy and having corrective surgery for congenital heart defects made up the donors. Resections that were taken during corrective heart surgery supplied the thymus tissue. Apparent bias marked the V and J gene usage of thymic and blood repertoires. Among unrelated individuals, related research reported thymic repertoires that overlapped highly.

The source of this sequence is a girl less than two years old with a congenital heart defect. The sequencing sample was made of thymocytes.

CDR3 region: CAIAVGANEKLFF. The CDR3 bases are TGTGCCATCGCGGTCGGGGCTAATGAAAAACTGTTTTTT. The chain links TRBV10-3 to TRBJ1-4; D uncertain. The ends were cut back, 8 bases at V and 3 bases at J, with 10 bases in the middle. The length of the CDR3 is 13 residues. Germline CDR1 is ENHRY and CDR2 is SYGVKD.